These 27 T cell receptor beta chains were sequenced from one sample in a study of blood T cells in healthy people across ages. Next came a second PCR, run for about 7 to 12 cycles, which used a sample-barcoded 5' primer along with a J-beta primer mix. TCRdb re-called the 5' RACE reads through MiXCR, storing one row per CDR3 protein. The sample lists about 1,800,000 distinct CDR3 sequences, over 25% seen once, with more than 6% in the top ten. Sequencing was carried out using blood. These receptors were obtained from a woman in her 30s in good health.

Only one count was recorded for this clonotype. A much larger clone is a single base away; this may be a read error. The chain joins TRBV20-1 to TRBJ2-5; D ambiguous. Trimming took off 4 bases at V and 11 bases at J, with 11 bases between the two ends. The V gene's germline CDR1 is DFQATT and CDR2 SNEGSKA (reference sequence). The CDR3 totals 10 residues. The CDR3 region has the DNA TGCAGTGCTACCGGAAATGAGCAGTACTTC. Residues: CSATGNEQYF.

The sample holds a few counts of this clonotype. The chain employs TRBV11-2 and TRBJ2-3, with D uncertain. The CDR3 spans 14 residues. CDR1 is SGHAT and CDR2 is FQNNGV in the germline V gene. Trimming cost V 6 bases and J 5 bases, with 15 bases left between them. This chain's CDR3 is CASSGLVRRDTQYF. Written as DNA, the CDR3 is TGTGCCAGCAGTGGATTAGTAAGGAGAGATACGCAGTATTTT.

The chain links TRBV20-1 to TRBJ1-2, with TRBD1 as a possible D gene (6 bases). The CDR3 contains 15 residues. The V and J ends lost 6 bases and 4 bases respectively, with 21 bases between them. CDR1 is DFQATT, CDR2 SNEGSKA, per germline (reference sequence). Here the CDR3 DNA reads TGCAGTGCCTGGGCAACAGGGAAAGACCGCTATGGCTACACCTTC. Translating gives CSAWATGKDRYGYTF.

This clonotype was picked up many times. The V and J genes are TRBV29-1 and TRBJ2-7; 8 bases are shared with TRBD2. J was trimmed by 0 bases and V by 4 bases; bases with no gene match: 5. The CDR3 extends over 14 amino acids. The germline V gene encodes CDR1 SQVTM and CDR2 ANQGSEA. CDR3 region: CSVGVSGTSYEQYF. The CDR3 DNA follows: TGCAGCGTTGGGGTTAGCGGGACCTCCTACGAGCAGTACTTC.

Only a few counts were recorded for this clonotype. The chain uses TRBV5-1 and TRBJ2-3, with D perhaps TRBD1 or TRBD2 (6 bases each). From germline, CDR1 is SGHRS and CDR2 YFSETQ. With 0 bases removed from V and 4 bases from J, the gap between germline ends came to 15 bases. This CDR3 has 16 residues. This chain's CDR3 is CASSLEPIGGSDTQYF. The CDR3 bases are TGCGCCAGCAGCTTGGAGCCAATCGGGGGCTCAGATACGCAGTATTTT.

The chain joins TRBV12-3 or TRBV12-4 to TRBJ1-4, with D possibly being TRBD1 (5 bases). The CDR3 contains 15 residues. V was trimmed by 2 bases and J by 4 bases, leaving 11 bases between them. In nucleotides, the CDR3 is TGTGCCAGCAGTTTATGGGGGGGGTTTAATGAAAAACTGTTTTTT. It encodes CASSLWGGFNEKLFF.

This clonotype was observed at least ten times. This chain joins TRBV20-1 and TRBJ1-2, with D possibly TRBD1 on 5 matching bases. With 8 bases removed from V and 4 bases from J, the gap between germline ends came to 11 bases. CDR1 is DFQATT and CDR2 is SNEGSKA in the germline V gene (reference sequence). This CDR3 is 11 amino acids long. CDR3 DNA: TGCAGTCTTGAGGGGTCCTATGGCTACACCTTC. Translation gives CSLEGSYGYTF.

This clonotype was seen more than once but under ten times. V is TRBV7-6 and J is TRBJ2-7, with D possibly being TRBD2 (7 bases). The CDR3 sequence is 14 residues long. With 2 bases removed from V and 4 bases from J, the gap between germline ends came to 12 bases. The V gene's germline CDR1 is SGHVS and CDR2 FNYEAQ. In DNA form, the CDR3 reads TGTGCCAGCAGCTTAAGCGGGGACACGTACGAGCAGTACTTC. Translated: CASSLSGDTYEQYF.

The sample holds a few counts of this clonotype. This chain links TRBV3-1 with TRBJ1-5; D gene uncertain. CDR1 is LGHDT, CDR2 YNNKEL, per germline (reference sequence). V was clipped by 1 base and J by 0 bases, with 7 bases between them. The CDR3 extends over 15 amino acids. CDR3 sequence (DNA): TGTGCCAGCAGCCAAGCGGCGTATAGCAATCAGCCCCAGCATTTT. Its protein is CASSQAAYSNQPQHF.

This clonotype was seen only once. The chain links TRBV30 to TRBJ2-2, with TRBD1 as a possible D gene (6 bases). Germline values: CDR1 GTSNPN, CDR2 SVGIG (reference sequence). CDR3 length: 14 residues. V lost 2 bases and J 3 bases, leaving 10 bases between the germline ends. CDR3 sequence reads: CAWSRDIYTGELFF. The CDR3 bases are TGTGCCTGGAGTCGGGACATATACACCGGGGAGCTGTTTTTT.

The rearrangement links TRBV6-6 to TRBJ1-4; a possible D gene is TRBD1 (6 bases). The CDR3 length is 14 residues. Per germline, CDR1 MNHNY and CDR2 SVGAGI (reference sequence). V lost 4 bases, J lost 8 bases, and 14 bases lay in between. CDR3 sequence reads: CASSLGGSREKLFF. CDR3 in DNA: TGTGCCAGCAGTTTAGGGGGATCAAGGGAAAAACTGTTTTTT.

This rearrangement joins TRBV3-1 to TRBJ2-2; 15 positions match TRBD2. Germline V gene lookup returns CDR1 LGHDT and CDR2 YNNKEL (reference sequence). Trimming removed 0 bases from V and 0 bases from J; junction bases left unmatched: 5. There are 20 residues in the CDR3. The CDR3 region has the DNA TGTGCCAGCAGCCAAGATACGGGACTAGCGGGGGGAACGAACACCGGGGAGCTGTTTTTT. It translates to CASSQDTGLAGGTNTGELFF.

The J gene is TRBJ2-3, the V gene TRBV29-1; TRBD1 matches 10 bases. CDR3 length: 13 residues. CDR1 SQVTM and CDR2 ANQGSEA come from the germline V gene. The junction had 6 bases not matched to a gene; V was cut back by 6 bases and J by 6 bases. The CDR3 region is CSVPGTGVDTQYF. The CDR3 DNA sequence: TGCAGCGTACCCGGGACAGGGGTGGATACGCAGTATTTT.

The J gene is TRBJ1-2, the V gene TRBV5-1; 7 positions agree with TRBD1. Germline lookup yields CDR1 SGHRS and CDR2 YFSETQ. CDR3 length: 13 amino acids. The J segment lost 8 bases and the V segment lost 2 bases, leaving 6 bases of the junction unmatched. This chain's CDR3 is CASSFQDRDGYTF. CDR3 sequence (DNA): TGCGCCAGCAGCTTCCAAGACAGGGACGGCTACACCTTC.

The chain couples TRBV5-1 to TRBJ2-4; 9 bases agree with TRBD1. V was pared by 3 bases and J by 1 base, with 5 bases of the junction left unmatched. This CDR3 comprises 16 residues. CDR1 SGHRS and CDR2 YFSETQ come from the germline V gene. CDR3 sequence: CASSWRTGEAKNIQYF. The CDR3 DNA is TGCGCCAGCAGCTGGCGGACAGGGGAGGCCAAAAACATTCAGTACTTC.

Details on this clonotype: One junction end disagrees with the germline gene, perhaps due to a read error. The chain recombines TRBV10-3 with TRBJ2-7; no firm D call. There are 14 residues in the CDR3. Germline V lookup: CDR1 ENHRY, CDR2 SYGVKD. CDR3 in amino acids: CAIRDKQESYGQYF. The CDR3 bases are TGTGCCATCAGGGATAAGCAGGAATCCTACGGGCAGTACTTC.

The chain employs TRBV4-3 and TRBJ1-1; D is uncertain. CDR1 is LGHNA, CDR2 YSLEER, per germline. There are 16 residues in the CDR3. V lost 0 bases and J lost 0, with 11 bases in between. CDR3 loop: CASSQDGTSMNTEAFF. DNA for the CDR3: TGCGCCAGCAGCCAAGACGGAACTTCTATGAACACTGAAGCTTTCTTT.

V is TRBV5-5 and J is TRBJ2-5, with 9 nucleotides matching TRBD1. V was pared by 0 bases and J by 4 bases, with 4 bases of the junction left unmatched. This CDR3 has 15 amino acids. Germline CDR1 and CDR2: SGHKS and YYEKEE (reference sequence). For the CDR3, the DNA is TGTGCCAGCAGCTTGGCGGAGACAGGGGGAGAGACCCAGTACTTC. Encoded protein: CASSLAETGGETQYF.

V usage is TRBV28 and J usage is TRBJ2-1; TRBD1 matches 11 bases. The J call is uncertain, as TRBJ2-7 better fits the DNA end. The germline V gene has CDR1 MDHEN and CDR2 SYDVKM. The length of the CDR3 is 15 residues. This CDR3 reads CASSGQGASYNEQYF. CDR3 bases: TGTGCCAGCAGTGGACAGGGGGCTAGCTACAATGAGCAGTACTTC.

This clonotype has at least ten counts. This chain joins TRBV5-1 and TRBJ2-1; 12 nucleotides match TRBD2. There are 15 residues in the CDR3. Germline CDR1 is SGHRS and CDR2 is YFSETQ. V was pared by 4 bases and J by 6 bases, with 5 bases of the junction left unmatched. The CDR3 nucleotides read TGCGCCAGCAGCGGGACTAGCGGGTTTACCAATGAGCAGTTCTTC. This sequence encodes CASSGTSGFTNEQFF.

To note about this clonotype: A read error is possible here, since a much larger clone lies one base away. The rearrangement joins TRBV12-3 or TRBV12-4 to TRBJ2-6; D possibly uses TRBD1 or TRBD2 (5 bases each). The CDR3 is made up of 16 amino acids. The CDR3 bases are TGTGCCAGCAGTTTTTCCAGACAAGCCGGGGCCAACGTCCGGACTTTC. Residues: CASSFSRQAGANVRTF.

A few counts support this clonotype. The chain uses TRBV20-1 and TRBJ2-1; a possible D gene is TRBD2 (5 bases). The ends were cut back, 0 bases at V and 3 bases at J, with 15 bases in the middle. Germline V lookup: CDR1 DFQATT, CDR2 SNEGSKA (reference sequence). The CDR3 extends over 16 amino acids. The CDR3 DNA reads as TGCAGTGCTAGAGATAAGCCAGCGGACCGCTACAATGAGCAGTTCTTC. This translates into CSARDKPADRYNEQFF.

Details on this clonotype: A much larger clone lies one base from this, so it may be a read error. This rearrangement joins TRBV3-1 to TRBJ1-2; D not certain. The germline gives CDR1 LGHDT, CDR2 YNNKEL (reference sequence). The CDR3 runs 13 residues. The CDR3 nucleotides are TGTGCCAGCAGCCAAAGGGCTAACCATGGCTACACCTTC. This translates into CASSQRANHGYTF.

This clonotype was seen more than once but under ten times. CDR3 protein: CSAGRQGEGNQPQHF. Written as DNA, the CDR3 is TGCAGTGCTGGTCGGCAGGGAGAGGGCAATCAGCCCCAGCATTTT. The V gene is TRBV20-1, the J gene TRBJ1-5; D may be TRBD1 (5 bases). Germline assignment: CDR1 DFQATT and CDR2 SNEGSKA (reference sequence). CDR3 length: 15 amino acids. The V end lost 5 bases, the J end lost 2 bases, and 16 bases lay between the germline ends.

Remarks on this clonotype: A read error is possible here, since a much larger clone lies one base away. The rearrangement joins TRBV4-1 to TRBJ2-1; D call uncertain. The CDR3 sequence is 15 residues long. V lost 0 bases and J 6 bases, leaving 12 bases between the germline ends. Germline V gives CDR1 MGHRA, CDR2 YSYEKL. The CDR3 DNA follows: TGCGCCAGCAGCCAAGATAAAAACATAGGCAATGAGCAGTTCTTC. Protein: CASSQDKNIGNEQFF.

A single count supports this clonotype. This sequence joins TRBV12-3 or TRBV12-4 and TRBJ1-4; 11 nucleotides agree with TRBD1. This CDR3 has 16 residues. With V trimmed by 3 bases and J by 8 bases, 8 bases remained unmatched. The CDR3 coding sequence is TGTGCCAGCAGTTTTTCCGGGACAGGGGGGCACGAAAAACTGTTTTTT. Encoded protein: CASSFSGTGGHEKLFF.

This clonotype was seen a handful of times. The chain joins TRBV10-2 to TRBJ1-1; D is unclear. Trimming cost V 8 bases and J 0 bases, with 7 bases left between them. The germline gives CDR1 WSHSY, CDR2 SAAADI. This CDR3 is built from 12 residues. CDR3 nucleotide sequence: TGCGCCAGCGGTCACCTGAACACTGAAGCTTTCTTT. Its protein product is CASGHLNTEAFF.